This TCR beta chain was captured in a study of T cell responses to AZD1222 COVID-19 vaccine. Sequenced by immunoSEQ multiplex PCR; TCRdb stores in-frame clones only, minus some. The repertoire has approximately 70,000 clones, about four fifths of them found once; the top ten carry under 7%. This clone was observed once. The CDR3 is made up of 15 amino acids. CDR1 SNHLY and CDR2 FYNNEI come from the germline V gene. With V trimmed by 4 bases and J by 7 bases, 6 bases remained unmatched. This receptor was identified in an adult in good health. Here the sequenced sample was peripheral blood, taken on day 0 of AZD1222 vaccination. The chain has TRBV2 and TRBJ1-6, with 8 nucleotides matching TRBD1. The CDR3 coding sequence is TGTGCCAGCAGTGGCAGACAGGGGATGAATTCACCCCTCCACTTT. Translation gives CASSGRQGMNSPLHF.